Listed below are T cell receptor beta chains from one sample, sequenced in a study of identifying expanded T cells in peripheral blood. The table came from immunoSEQ multiplex PCR; TCRdb's copy has only in-frame clones and leaves some out. Of 60,000 or so clones listed, around 83% are singletons. The specimen sequenced was blood. The receptors come from a person aged 18 to 75 in good health. The CDR3 runs from the conserved cysteine through the conserved F or W. Each record gives: D gene, V gene, clone size, J gene, CDR3 DNA, CDR3 protein. A D gene is named only where the DNA matches it firmly. A row's size may be missing; if present it is once, few, many or a size class.

d_gene: TRBD2
v_gene: TRBV5-5
abundance: NA
j_gene: TRBJ2-2
CDR3nt: TGTGCCAGCAGCTTGGTCCGGGGGGACTCGGGGGAGCTGTTTTTT
CDR3aa: CASSLVRGDSGELFF

d_gene: NA
v_gene: TRBV6-6
abundance: NA
j_gene: TRBJ2-5
CDR3nt: TGTGCCAGCAGTTCCGAAGAGACCCAGTACTTC
CDR3aa: CASSSEETQYF

d_gene: NA
v_gene: TRBV13
abundance: NA
j_gene: TRBJ2-3
CDR3nt: TGTGCCAGCAGCTCCTACAATACGCAGTATTTT
CDR3aa: CASSSYNTQYF

d_gene: NA
v_gene: TRBV2
abundance: few
j_gene: TRBJ2-3
CDR3nt: TGTGCCAGCAGACACAAGACTAGCACAGATACGCAGTATTTT
CDR3aa: CASRHKTSTDTQYF

d_gene: NA
v_gene: TRBV5-1
abundance: NA
j_gene: TRBJ2-5
CDR3nt: TGCGCCAGCAGCTTGGGGCAGGGAAGGGAGACCCAGTACTTC
CDR3aa: CASSLGQGRETQYF

d_gene: TRBD1
v_gene: TRBV5-4
abundance: NA
j_gene: TRBJ1-5
CDR3nt: TGTGCCAGCAGCTTTGGGGGACAGGGAGATCAGCCCCAGCATTTT
CDR3aa: CASSFGGQGDQPQHF

d_gene: NA
v_gene: TRBV6-1
abundance: few
j_gene: TRBJ2-7
CDR3nt: TGTGCCAGCAGCTATGGGGGCGGATATTCCTACGAGCAGTACTTC
CDR3aa: CASSYGGGYSYEQYF

d_gene: NA
v_gene: TRBV19
abundance: few
j_gene: TRBJ1-2
CDR3nt: TGTGCCAGTAGTAACAGGGTTATGGATGGCTACACCTTC
CDR3aa: CASSNRVMDGYTF

d_gene: NA
v_gene: TRBV19
abundance: NA
j_gene: TRBJ1-1
CDR3nt: TGTGCCAGTAGTATAGGGGTGAAGAACACTGAAGCTTTCTTT
CDR3aa: CASSIGVKNTEAFF

d_gene: NA
v_gene: TRBV6-5
abundance: NA
j_gene: TRBJ1-1
CDR3nt: TGTGCCAGCAGTTTTGGACGCAAGGGCACTGAAGCTTTCTTT
CDR3aa: CASSFGRKGTEAFF

d_gene: NA
v_gene: TRBV9
abundance: NA
j_gene: TRBJ2-7
CDR3nt: TGTGCCAGCACCGGAGAAGTTAGTGGGATGAGCTCCTACGAGCAGTACTTC
CDR3aa: CASTGEVSGMSSYEQYF

d_gene: NA
v_gene: TRBV6-6
abundance: NA
j_gene: TRBJ2-5
CDR3nt: TGTGCCAGCAGTTCGCACCTGGCGGAGACCCAGTACTTC
CDR3aa: CASSSHLAETQYF

d_gene: TRBD2
v_gene: TRBV6-5
abundance: few
j_gene: TRBJ2-3
CDR3nt: TGTGCCAGCAGTTTAGCGGGGGCTCCCACAGATACGCAGTATTTT
CDR3aa: CASSLAGAPTDTQYF

d_gene: NA
v_gene: TRBV11-3
abundance: NA
j_gene: TRBJ1-2
CDR3nt: TGTGCCAGCAGCTCCCACACGGACAGCTATGGCTACACCTTC
CDR3aa: CASSSHTDSYGYTF

d_gene: NA
v_gene: TRBV11-2
abundance: NA
j_gene: TRBJ1-4
CDR3nt: TGTGCCAGCAGCTTAGCGAGGGGCCCTTGGACTAATGAAAAACTGTTTTTT
CDR3aa: CASSLARGPWTNEKLFF

d_gene: NA
v_gene: TRBV13
abundance: NA
j_gene: TRBJ2-7
CDR3nt: TGCGCCAGCAGCCAAGATGACGGGGTGAGGGAGCAGTACTTC
CDR3aa: CASSQDDGVREQYF

d_gene: NA
v_gene: TRBV9
abundance: NA
j_gene: TRBJ2-3
CDR3nt: TGTGCCAGCAGCGCACAGGGCAGCACAGATACGCAGTATTTT
CDR3aa: CASSAQGSTDTQYF

d_gene: TRBD1
v_gene: TRBV6-5
abundance: few
j_gene: TRBJ2-5
CDR3nt: TGTGCCAGCAGCTTACTGACAGGGTCCAGAGAGACCCAGTACTTC
CDR3aa: CASSLLTGSRETQYF

d_gene: TRBD1
v_gene: TRBV27
abundance: few
j_gene: TRBJ2-1
CDR3nt: TGTGCCAGCTCTCCCGGGACAGGGAACAATGAGCAGTTCTTC
CDR3aa: CASSPGTGNNEQFF

d_gene: NA
v_gene: TRBV12-5
abundance: NA
j_gene: TRBJ1-1
CDR3nt: TGTGCTAGTGCTACCCAGGTGAACACTGAAGCTTTCTTT
CDR3aa: CASATQVNTEAFF

d_gene: NA
v_gene: TRBV6-5
abundance: NA
j_gene: TRBJ2-3
CDR3nt: TGTGCCAGCAGTCTAACAGATACGCAGTATTTT
CDR3aa: CASSLTDTQYF

d_gene: NA
v_gene: TRBV30
abundance: NA
j_gene: TRBJ2-1
CDR3nt: TGTGCCTGGAAGGGGAAGAGCTCCTACAATGAGCAGTTCTTC
CDR3aa: CAWKGKSSYNEQFF

d_gene: NA
v_gene: TRBV7-2
abundance: NA
j_gene: TRBJ1-3
CDR3nt: TGTGCCAGCAGCCGTAGCCTGGCAGAGGTTTCTGGAAACACCATATATTTT
CDR3aa: CASSRSLAEVSGNTIYF

d_gene: TRBD1
v_gene: TRBV16
abundance: NA
j_gene: TRBJ2-7
CDR3nt: TGTGCCAGCAGCCAATCGTTAGGGACAGCCAAATTCACCTACGAGCAGTACTTC
CDR3aa: CASSQSLGTAKFTYEQYF

d_gene: NA
v_gene: TRBV5-1
abundance: NA
j_gene: TRBJ1-3
CDR3nt: TGCGCCAGCAGGTACCACGACGAGGGAAACACCATATATTTT
CDR3aa: CASRYHDEGNTIYF

d_gene: TRBD2
v_gene: TRBV9
abundance: NA
j_gene: TRBJ2-2
CDR3nt: TGTGCCAGCAGCGTCCTTAGCGGGGGGCCTACCGGGGAGCTGTTTTTT
CDR3aa: CASSVLSGGPTGELFF

d_gene: NA
v_gene: TRBV7-3
abundance: NA
j_gene: TRBJ1-1
CDR3nt: TGTGCCAGCAGCTTAACAGGGAACACTGAAGCTTTCTTT
CDR3aa: CASSLTGNTEAFF